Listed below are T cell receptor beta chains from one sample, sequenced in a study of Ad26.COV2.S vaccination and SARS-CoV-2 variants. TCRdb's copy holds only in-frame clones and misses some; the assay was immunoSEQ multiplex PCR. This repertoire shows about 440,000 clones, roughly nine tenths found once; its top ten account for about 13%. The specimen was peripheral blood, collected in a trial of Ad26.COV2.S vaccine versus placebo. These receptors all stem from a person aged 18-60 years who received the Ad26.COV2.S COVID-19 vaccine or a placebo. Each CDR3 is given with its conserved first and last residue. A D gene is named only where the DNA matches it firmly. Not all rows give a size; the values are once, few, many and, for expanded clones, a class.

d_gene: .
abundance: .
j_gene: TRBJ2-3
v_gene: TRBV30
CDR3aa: CAWSPGDTQYF
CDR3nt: TGTGCCTGGTCCCCCGGGGATACGCAGTATTTT

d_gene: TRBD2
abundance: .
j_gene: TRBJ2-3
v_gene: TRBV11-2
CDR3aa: CASRALSGMGTDTQYF
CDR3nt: TGTGCCAGCAGAGCGCTAAGCGGGATGGGCACAGATACGCAGTATTTT

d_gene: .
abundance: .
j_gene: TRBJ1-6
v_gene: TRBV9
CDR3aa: CASSVGPDYNSPLHF
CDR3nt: TGTGCCAGCAGCGTAGGCCCAGACTATAATTCACCCCTCCACTTT

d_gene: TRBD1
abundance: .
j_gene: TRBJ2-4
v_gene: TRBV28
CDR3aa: CASRGQGEDIQYF
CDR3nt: TGTGCCAGCAGAGGACAGGGGGAGGACATTCAGTACTTC

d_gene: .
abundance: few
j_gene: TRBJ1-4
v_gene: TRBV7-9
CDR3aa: CASSLEGGFEKLFF
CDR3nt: TGTGCCAGCAGCTTGGAGGGGGGGTTTGAAAAACTGTTTTTT

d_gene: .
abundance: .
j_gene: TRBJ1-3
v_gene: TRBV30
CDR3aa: CAWSMGLGSGNTIYF
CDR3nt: TGTGCCTGGAGTATGGGGTTGGGCTCTGGAAACACCATATATTTT

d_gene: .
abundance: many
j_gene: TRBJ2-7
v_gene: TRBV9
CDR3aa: CASSVGDHEQYF
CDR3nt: TGTGCCAGCAGCGTAGGGGATCACGAGCAGTACTTC

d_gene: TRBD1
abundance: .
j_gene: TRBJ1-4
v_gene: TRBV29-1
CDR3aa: CSAGTDMLFF
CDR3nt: TGCAGCGCTGGGACAGACATGCTGTTTTTT

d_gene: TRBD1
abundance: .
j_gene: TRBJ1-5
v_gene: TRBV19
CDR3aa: CASSDRGHQPQHF
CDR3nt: TGTGCCAGTAGTGACAGGGGGCATCAGCCCCAGCATTTT

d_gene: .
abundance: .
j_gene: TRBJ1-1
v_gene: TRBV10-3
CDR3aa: CAISDMRAEAFF
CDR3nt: TGTGCCATCAGTGATATGCGCGCTGAAGCTTTCTTT

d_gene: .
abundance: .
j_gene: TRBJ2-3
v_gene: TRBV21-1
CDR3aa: CASSKGARGPTDTQYF
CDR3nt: TGTGCCAGCAGCAAAGGGGCGAGGGGACCCACAGATACGCAGTATTTT

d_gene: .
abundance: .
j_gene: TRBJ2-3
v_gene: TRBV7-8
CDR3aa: CASSLEGLAPDGQYF
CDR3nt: TGTGCCAGCAGCTTAGAAGGTCTAGCACCCGACGGGCAGTATTTT

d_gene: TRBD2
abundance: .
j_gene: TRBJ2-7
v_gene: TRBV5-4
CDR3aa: CASSPGGTIYEQYF
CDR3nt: TGTGCCAGCAGCCCGGGAGGGACCATTTACGAGCAGTACTTC

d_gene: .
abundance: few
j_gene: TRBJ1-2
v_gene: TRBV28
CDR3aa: CASSSPRYGYTF
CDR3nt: TGTGCCAGCAGTTCCCCGCGCTATGGCTACACCTTC